This T cell receptor (beta chain) appears in the sequencing data of a study of immune evolution from preneoplasia to lung adenocarcinoma. Study observations and caveats: Later-stage lesions appeared to have more T cells, more diversity, less clonality. Normal lung had the highest top T cell clone frequencies.

This clone was recorded once. Its matching antigen is unknown. Sequenced by immunoSEQ multiplex PCR; TCRdb stores in-frame clones only, minus some. Of about 4,900 clones listed, 76% are singletons. CDR1 is GTSNPN, CDR2 SVGIG, per germline (reference sequence). The length of the CDR3 is 14 residues. J was trimmed by 0 bases and V by 0 bases; bases with no gene match: 1. The chain has TRBV30 and TRBJ1-1, with 7 positions matching TRBD1. The sequencing sample was made of FFPE minimally invasive lung adenocarcinoma tissue. The clonotype was recovered from a person aged 60-80 years with lung adenocarcinoma. CDR3 bases: TGTGCCTGGAGTGTGGGACAGATGAACACTGAAGCTTTCTTT. This gives the protein CAWSVGQMNTEAFF.